Each of the 24 T cell receptor beta chains below was sequenced from the same sample in a study of cytomegalovirus exposure and HLA in healthy donors. Profiling relied on immunoSEQ multiplex PCR, and the TCRdb table lists in-frame clones only, not all of them. The data contain tens of thousands of clones, 85% to 90% of them singletons. The sequencing sample was made of PBMCs. The receptors derive from a woman younger than 35 in good health and CMV-seropositive.

J is TRBJ1-2 and V is TRBV25-1, with TRBD1 identical over 7 bases. V lost 3 bases and J lost 8; bases outside the gene matches: 9. CDR1 and CDR2 (germline): MGHDK, SYGVNS. The CDR3 has 14 residues. CDR3 amino acids: CASSERPGGLGYTF. DNA for the CDR3: TGTGCCAGCAGTGAGAGGCCAGGGGGTTTGGGCTACACCTTC.

The V call is TRBV5-5, the J call TRBJ1-4; 8 positions match TRBD1. Germline values: CDR1 SGHKS, CDR2 YYEKEE (reference sequence). V lost 3 bases to trimming and J lost 5 bases; unmatched junction nucleotides: 3. CDR3 length: 14 amino acids. This CDR3 is CASSYTGGNEKLFF. The CDR3 nucleotides are TGTGCCAGCAGCTATACAGGGGGAAATGAAAAACTGTTTTTT.

The table lists this clone with a count of one. The chain is built from TRBV19 and TRBJ2-2; 9 bases line up with TRBD2. Germline assignment: CDR1 LNHDA and CDR2 SQIVND (reference sequence). The length of the CDR3 is 15 residues. Germline trimming cut 2 bases from V and 5 bases from J; bases unmatched to any gene: 3. CDR3 residues: CASSITAGGTGELFF. CDR3 in DNA: TGTGCCAGTAGTATAACAGCGGGAGGAACCGGGGAGCTGTTTTTT.

The chain has TRBV19 and TRBJ2-2; possible D gene TRBD2, 6 bases. From germline, CDR1 is LNHDA and CDR2 SQIVND (reference sequence). V lost 2 bases and J lost 6, with 10 bases in between. There are 14 residues in the CDR3. The CDR3 spells CASSINPGAGELFF. The CDR3 nucleotides are TGTGCCAGTAGTATAAATCCGGGGGCCGGGGAGCTGTTTTTT. The full variable domain, in which reference TRBV19 and TRBJ2-2 provide the parts outside the CDR3, is DGGITQSPKYLFRKEGQNVTLSCEQNLNHDAMYWYRQDPGQGLRLIYYSQIVNDFQKGDIAEGYSVSREKKESFPLTVTSAQKNPTAFYLCASSINPGAGELFFGEGSRLTVL.

The table lists this clone with many counts. The J gene is TRBJ2-2, the V gene TRBV2, with 7 bases lining up with TRBD2. CDR3 length: 14 residues. After removal of 9 bases from V and 5 bases from J, the junction contained 9 bases not matched to a gene. Germline CDR1 and CDR2: SNHLY and FYNNEI. The CDR3 sequence: CASALAAITGELFF. For the CDR3, the DNA is TGTGCCAGTGCTCTAGCGGCCATAACCGGGGAGCTGTTTTTT.

This chain connects TRBV30 to TRBJ1-3; TRBD1 aligns across 7 bases. The CDR3 loop spans 17 amino acids. The germline gives CDR1 GTSNPN, CDR2 SVGIG (reference sequence). V lost 2 bases and J lost 0; bases outside the gene matches: 10. CDR3 sequence reads: CAWSPPGQLFSGNTIYF. In DNA, the CDR3 is TGTGCCTGGAGTCCACCGGGACAGCTTTTCTCTGGAAACACCATATATTTT. Full variable domain (outside the CDR3, taken from reference TRBV30 and TRBJ1-3): SQTIHQWPATLVQPVGSPLSLECTVEGTSNPNLYWYRQAAGRGLQLLFYSVGIGQISSEVPQNLSASRPQDRQFILSSKKLLLSDSGFYLCAWSPPGQLFSGNTIYFGEGSWLTVV.

V and J are TRBV30 and TRBJ2-5; no definite D call. Germline V CDR1 and CDR2: GTSNPN, SVGIG (reference sequence). This CDR3 contains 14 residues. V was clipped by 0 bases and J by 5 bases, with 13 bases between them. The CDR3 region has the DNA TGTGCCTGGAGTGTTAGTAAAGCCGGGGAGACCCAGTACTTC. Its protein product is CAWSVSKAGETQYF. The full variable domain, completed using reference TRBV30 and TRBJ2-5, is SQTIHQWPATLVQPVGSPLSLECTVEGTSNPNLYWYRQAAGRGLQLLFYSVGIGQISSEVPQNLSASRPQDRQFILSSKKLLLSDSGFYLCAWSVSKAGETQYFGPGTRLLVL.

This clone was detected once. The chain is built from TRBV2 and TRBJ2-1, with TRBD2 matching 7 bases. Per germline, CDR1 SNHLY and CDR2 FYNNEI. This CDR3 is built from 18 residues. V lost 6 bases to trimming and J lost 0 bases; unmatched junction nucleotides: 14. For the CDR3, the DNA is TGTGCCAGCAGCCTCAAGTCTTTGCGGGAGTACTCCTACAATGAGCAGTTCTTC. Translation gives CASSLKSLREYSYNEQFF.

The gene calls are TRBV5-6 and TRBJ2-1; no clear D gene. The CDR3 has 16 residues. Per the germline V gene, CDR1 is SGHDT and CDR2 is YYEEEE. V lost 1 base and J lost 4, with 15 bases in between. The CDR3 protein is CASSLLALGSYNEQFF. CDR3 coding DNA: TGTGCCAGCAGCTTGCTGGCCCTAGGTAGTTACAATGAGCAGTTCTTC.

The V call is TRBV6-1, the J call TRBJ2-5; 8 bases align to TRBD2. After removal of 2 bases from V and 2 bases from J, the junction contained 10 bases not matched to a gene. The CDR3 sequence is 17 residues long. CDR1 is MNHNS, CDR2 SASEGT, per germline. CDR3 nucleotide sequence: TGTGCCAGCAGTGAACCGAGCGGGGGTTCAACTCAAGAGACCCAGTACTTC. Residues: CASSEPSGGSTQETQYF.

The chain has TRBV18 and TRBJ1-5, with TRBD1 matching over 10 bases. Germline CDR1 KGHSH, CDR2 LQKENI. The CDR3 contains 14 residues. The V and J ends lost 6 bases and 2 bases, in that order; junction bases with no gene match: 1. CDR3 nucleotides: TGTGCCAGCTCTGGGACAGGGGGCAATCAGCCCCAGCATTTT. This gives the protein CASSGTGGNQPQHF.

CDR3: CASSQGLLAGTYEQYF. The DNA for the CDR3 is TGTGCCAGCAGCCAAGGCTTGCTAGCGGGCACCTACGAGCAGTACTTC. The chain carries TRBV4-2 and TRBJ2-7, with 8 bases identical to TRBD2. The J segment lost 2 bases and the V segment lost 1 base, leaving 7 bases of the junction unmatched. The CDR3 sequence is 16 residues long. Germline CDR1 LGHNA, CDR2 YNFKEQ.

This chain links TRBV6-1 with TRBJ2-2, with 10 nucleotides matching TRBD1. CDR1 and CDR2 from the germline V gene are MNHNS and SASEGT. The V gene end was trimmed by 4 bases and the J gene end by 5 bases; junction bases not matched to a gene: 4. The CDR3 runs 15 residues. The CDR3 protein is CASSGGTGETGELFF. In nucleotides, the CDR3 is TGTGCCAGCAGTGGTGGGACAGGGGAAACCGGGGAGCTGTTTTTT.

The chain carries TRBV27 and TRBJ2-6; D unclear. Germline V gene sequence: CDR1 MNHEY, CDR2 SMNVEV (reference sequence). The CDR3 is 14 residues long. Trimming left V 3 bases short and J 3 bases short, with 6 bases between. CDR3 amino acids: CASSFSFGANVLTF. The CDR3 DNA reads as TGTGCCAGCAGTTTTAGTTTTGGGGCCAACGTCCTGACTTTC.

The rearrangement links TRBV2 to TRBJ2-1; 7 nucleotides align to TRBD1. Trimming at V came to 5 bases and at J to 5 bases, leaving 3 bases not matched to a gene. The CDR3 spans 13 residues. In germline, CDR1 is SNHLY, CDR2 FYNNEI. For the CDR3, the DNA is TGTGCCAGCAGTACCGACAGGGACAATGAGCAGTTCTTC. This codes for CASSTDRDNEQFF.

This rearrangement joins TRBV30 to TRBJ2-1; 13 bases are a match to TRBD2. Germline V CDR1 and CDR2: GTSNPN, SVGIG (reference sequence). The CDR3 spans 14 residues. With 7 bases clipped from V and 8 bases from J, the junction kept 8 bases outside the gene matches. This chain's CDR3 is CAFLTSGGLYEQFF. CDR3 sequence (DNA): TGTGCCTTCCTGACTAGCGGGGGGTTGTATGAGCAGTTCTTC.

This sequence joins TRBV19 and TRBJ2-5; D is perhaps TRBD1 (5 bases). From germline, CDR1 is LNHDA and CDR2 SQIVND (reference sequence). The CDR3 has 16 residues. V lost 3 bases and J 2 bases, leaving 16 bases between the germline ends. CDR3 DNA sequence: TGTGCCAGTAGTATTCGCAGGGCTTCGCCACAAGAGACCCAGTACTTC. Translation: CASSIRRASPQETQYF.

This clone was seen more than once but under ten times. CDR3: CSVAIQGGKLFF. DNA of the CDR3: TGCAGCGTTGCCATACAGGGTGGAAAACTGTTTTTT. The rearrangement uses TRBV29-1 and TRBJ1-4; D might be TRBD1 (6 bases). The V and J ends lost 4 bases and 10 bases respectively, with 13 bases between them. Looked up from germline, CDR1 is SQVTM and CDR2 is ANQGSEA. This CDR3 contains 12 residues. The complete variable domain, with remaining parts taken from reference TRBV29-1 and TRBJ1-4, reads SAVISQKPSRDICQRGTSLTIQCQVDSQVTMMFWYRQQPGQSLTLIATANQGSEATYESGFVIDKFPISRPNLTFSTLTVSNMSPEDSSIYLCSVAIQGGKLFFGSGTQLSVL.

The chain is built from TRBV9 and TRBJ2-2, with TRBD2 as a possible D gene (6 bases). From germline, CDR1 is SGDLS and CDR2 YYNGEE. There are 14 residues in the CDR3. Trimming pared 5 bases from V and 0 bases from J, leaving 8 bases between. For the CDR3, the DNA is TGTGCCAGCAGGCGGGACCCGAACACCGGGGAGCTGTTTTTT. Residues: CASRRDPNTGELFF. Looking up the rest from reference TRBV9 and TRBJ2-2 gives the full variable domain: DSGVTQTPKHLITATGQRVTLRCSPRSGDLSVYWYQQSLDQGLQFLIQYYNGEERAKGNILERFSAQQFPDLHSELNLSSLELGDSALYFCASRRDPNTGELFFGEGSRLTVL.

The chain links TRBV30 to TRBJ2-2; 9 nucleotides match TRBD1. The CDR3 is 15 amino acids. After removal of 1 base from V and 4 bases from J, the junction contained 4 bases not matched to a gene. Germline assignment: CDR1 GTSNPN and CDR2 SVGIG (reference sequence). CDR3 sequence reads: CAWSGGQGSTGELFF. CDR3 coding DNA: TGTGCCTGGAGTGGGGGACAGGGAAGCACCGGGGAGCTGTTTTTT. The whole variable domain, filled in from reference TRBV30 and TRBJ2-2, reads SQTIHQWPATLVQPVGSPLSLECTVEGTSNPNLYWYRQAAGRGLQLLFYSVGIGQISSEVPQNLSASRPQDRQFILSSKKLLLSDSGFYLCAWSGGQGSTGELFFGEGSRLTVL.

The chain recombines TRBV11-2 with TRBJ1-1; a weak D match, TRBD1 (6 bases). Germline CDR1 SGHAT, CDR2 FQNNGV. There are 14 residues in the CDR3. Trimming removed 1 base from V and 1 base from J, with 7 bases in between. The CDR3 loop is CASSLGQANTEAFF. CDR3 bases: TGTGCCAGCAGCTTAGGACAGGCGAACACTGAAGCTTTCTTT.

V and J are TRBV6-5 and TRBJ2-3; TRBD1 is a possible D gene (6 bases). The germline V and J ends were trimmed by 0 bases and 0 bases, with 7 bases remaining between them. CDR1 is MNHEY and CDR2 is SVGAGI in the germline V gene. The CDR3 is made up of 15 amino acids. The CDR3 DNA follows: TGTGCCAGCAGTTACTCGGGGGCTAGCACAGATACGCAGTATTTT. Translated, it gives CASSYSGASTDTQYF.

The gene calls are TRBV11-2 and TRBJ2-2; D possibly corresponds to TRBD1 (5 bases). Per the germline V gene, CDR1 is SGHAT and CDR2 is FQNNGV. The CDR3 has 15 amino acids. Trimming left V 1 base short and J 2 bases short, with 8 bases between. Here the CDR3 DNA reads TGTGCCAGCAGCTTAGTAGGGGAAAACACCGGGGAGCTGTTTTTT. Its protein product is CASSLVGENTGELFF.

The chain combines TRBV9 with TRBJ2-5; D uncertain. With 0 bases removed from V and 7 bases from J, the gap between germline ends came to 13 bases. Per germline, CDR1 SGDLS and CDR2 YYNGEE. This CDR3 spans 14 amino acids. The CDR3 DNA sequence: TGTGCCAGCAGCGTAGGAACCAATCCTAGGACCCAGTACTTC. Protein sequence: CASSVGTNPRTQYF.